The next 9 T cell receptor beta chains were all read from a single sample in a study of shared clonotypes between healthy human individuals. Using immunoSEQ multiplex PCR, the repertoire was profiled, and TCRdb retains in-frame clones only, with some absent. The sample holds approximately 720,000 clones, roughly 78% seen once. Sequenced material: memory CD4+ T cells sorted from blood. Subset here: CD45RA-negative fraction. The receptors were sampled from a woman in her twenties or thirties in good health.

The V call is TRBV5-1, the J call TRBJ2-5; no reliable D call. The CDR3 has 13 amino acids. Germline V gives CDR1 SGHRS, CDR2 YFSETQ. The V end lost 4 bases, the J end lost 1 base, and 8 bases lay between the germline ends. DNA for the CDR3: TGCGCCAGCAGCCCGTCCCCCCAAGAGACCCAGTACTTC. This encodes CASSPSPQETQYF.

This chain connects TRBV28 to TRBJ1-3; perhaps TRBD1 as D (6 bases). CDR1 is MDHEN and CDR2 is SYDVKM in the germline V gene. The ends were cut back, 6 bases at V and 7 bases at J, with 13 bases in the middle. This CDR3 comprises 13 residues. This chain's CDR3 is CASRQGKGNTIYF. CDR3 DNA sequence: TGTGCCAGCAGACAGGGAAAGGGTAACACCATATATTTT.

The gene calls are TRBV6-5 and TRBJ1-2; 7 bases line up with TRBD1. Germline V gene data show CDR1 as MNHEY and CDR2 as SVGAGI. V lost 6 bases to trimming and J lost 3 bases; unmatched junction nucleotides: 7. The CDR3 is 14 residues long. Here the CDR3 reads CASRLPGTDYGYTF. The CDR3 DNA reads TGTGCCAGCAGATTACCCGGGACAGACTATGGCTACACCTTC.

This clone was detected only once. The CDR3 nucleotides are TGTGCCAGCAGTCCTCCACAGGGCGAGGTCTATGGCTACACCTTC. It translates to CASSPPQGEVYGYTF. This chain uses TRBV28 with TRBJ1-2; TRBD1 is a possible D gene (6 bases). V was pared by 5 bases and J by 4 bases, with 17 bases between. Germline lookup yields CDR1 MDHEN and CDR2 SYDVKM. The length of the CDR3 is 15 residues.

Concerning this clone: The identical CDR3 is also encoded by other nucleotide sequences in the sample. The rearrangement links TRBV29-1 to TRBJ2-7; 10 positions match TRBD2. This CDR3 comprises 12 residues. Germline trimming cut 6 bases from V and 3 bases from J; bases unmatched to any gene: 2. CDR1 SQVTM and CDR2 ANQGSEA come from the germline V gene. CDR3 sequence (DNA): TGCAGCGTGCGGACTAGCGGCTACGAGCAGTACTTC. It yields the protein CSVRTSGYEQYF.

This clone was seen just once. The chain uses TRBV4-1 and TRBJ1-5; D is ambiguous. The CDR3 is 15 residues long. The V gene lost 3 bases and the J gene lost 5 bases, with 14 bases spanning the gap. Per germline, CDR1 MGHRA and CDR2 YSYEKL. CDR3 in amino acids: CASSQVVGSHQPQHF. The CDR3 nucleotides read TGCGCCAGCAGCCAGGTGGTCGGGAGTCATCAGCCCCAGCATTTT.

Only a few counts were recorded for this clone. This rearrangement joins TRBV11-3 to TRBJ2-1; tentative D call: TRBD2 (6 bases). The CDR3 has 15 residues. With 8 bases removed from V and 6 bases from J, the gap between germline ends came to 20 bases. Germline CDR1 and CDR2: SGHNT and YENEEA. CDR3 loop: CASRPRAEGRNEQFF. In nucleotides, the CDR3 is TGTGCCAGCCGCCCCCGGGCGGAGGGCCGCAATGAGCAGTTCTTC.

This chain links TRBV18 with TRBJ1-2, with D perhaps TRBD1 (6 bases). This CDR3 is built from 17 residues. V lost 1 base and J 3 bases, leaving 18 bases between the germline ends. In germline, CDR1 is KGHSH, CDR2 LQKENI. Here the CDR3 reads CASSPLGSGGMDYGYTF. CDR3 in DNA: TGTGCCAGCTCACCACTAGGGTCGGGGGGCATGGACTATGGCTACACCTTC.

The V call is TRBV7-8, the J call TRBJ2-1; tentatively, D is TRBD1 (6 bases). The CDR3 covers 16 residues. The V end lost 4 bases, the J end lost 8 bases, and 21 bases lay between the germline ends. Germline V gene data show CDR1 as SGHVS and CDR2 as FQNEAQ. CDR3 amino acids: CASSSRAPLSGDEQFF. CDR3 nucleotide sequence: TGTGCCAGCAGCTCCCGGGCCCCCCTTTCAGGGGATGAGCAGTTCTTC.